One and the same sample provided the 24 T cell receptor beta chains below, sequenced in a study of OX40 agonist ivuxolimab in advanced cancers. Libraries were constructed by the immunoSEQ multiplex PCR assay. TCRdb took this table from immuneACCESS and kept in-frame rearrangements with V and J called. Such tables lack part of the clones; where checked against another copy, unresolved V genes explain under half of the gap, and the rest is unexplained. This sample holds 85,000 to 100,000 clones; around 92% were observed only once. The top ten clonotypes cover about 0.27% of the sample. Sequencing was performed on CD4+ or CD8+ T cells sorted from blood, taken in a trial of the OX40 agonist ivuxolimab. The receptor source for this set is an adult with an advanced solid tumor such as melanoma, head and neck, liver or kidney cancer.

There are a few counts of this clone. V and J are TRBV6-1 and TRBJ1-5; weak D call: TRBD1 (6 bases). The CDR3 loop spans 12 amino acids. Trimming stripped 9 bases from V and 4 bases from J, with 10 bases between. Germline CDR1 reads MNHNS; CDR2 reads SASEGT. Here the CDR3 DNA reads TGTGCCAGTAGGGGGGGGAATCAGCCCCAGCATTTT. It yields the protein CASRGGNQPQHF.

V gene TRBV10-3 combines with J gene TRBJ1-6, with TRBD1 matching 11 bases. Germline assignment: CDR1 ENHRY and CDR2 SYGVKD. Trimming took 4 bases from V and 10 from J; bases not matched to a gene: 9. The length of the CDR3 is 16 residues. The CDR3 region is CAISGTLGTGGSPLHF. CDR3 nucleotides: TGTGCCATCAGTGGAACCTTAGGGACAGGGGGATCACCCCTCCACTTT.

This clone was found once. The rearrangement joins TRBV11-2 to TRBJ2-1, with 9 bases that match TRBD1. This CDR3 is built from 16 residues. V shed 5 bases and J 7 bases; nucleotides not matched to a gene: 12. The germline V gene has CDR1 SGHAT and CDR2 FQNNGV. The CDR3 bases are TGTGCCAGCAGCCGAGAGGTGGGACAGGGTGTGAATGAGCAGTTCTTC. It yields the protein CASSREVGQGVNEQFF.

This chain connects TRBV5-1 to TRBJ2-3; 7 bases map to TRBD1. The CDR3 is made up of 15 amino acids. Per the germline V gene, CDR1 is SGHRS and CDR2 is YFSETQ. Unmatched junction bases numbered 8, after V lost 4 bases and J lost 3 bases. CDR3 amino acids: CASSRTDRETDTQYF. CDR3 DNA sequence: TGCGCCAGCAGCCGAACCGACAGGGAGACAGATACGCAGTATTTT.

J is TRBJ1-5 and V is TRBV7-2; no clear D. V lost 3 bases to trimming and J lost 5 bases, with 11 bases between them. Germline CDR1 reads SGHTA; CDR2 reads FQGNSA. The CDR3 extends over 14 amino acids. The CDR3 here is CASSFQGPDQPQHF. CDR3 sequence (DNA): TGTGCCAGCAGCTTCCAAGGGCCCGATCAGCCCCAGCATTTT.

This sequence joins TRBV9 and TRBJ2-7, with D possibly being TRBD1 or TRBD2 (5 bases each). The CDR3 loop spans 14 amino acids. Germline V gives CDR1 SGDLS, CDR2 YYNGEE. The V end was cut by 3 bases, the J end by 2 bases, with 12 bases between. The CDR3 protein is CASSASGTTYEQYF. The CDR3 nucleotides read TGTGCCAGCAGCGCCTCCGGGACCACCTACGAGCAGTACTTC.

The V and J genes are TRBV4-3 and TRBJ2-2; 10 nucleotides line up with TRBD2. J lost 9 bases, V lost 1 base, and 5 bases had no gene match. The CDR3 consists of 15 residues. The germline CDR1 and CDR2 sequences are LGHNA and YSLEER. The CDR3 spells CASSQGLAGDWELFF. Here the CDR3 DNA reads TGCGCCAGCAGCCAAGGGCTAGCGGGAGACTGGGAGCTGTTTTTT.

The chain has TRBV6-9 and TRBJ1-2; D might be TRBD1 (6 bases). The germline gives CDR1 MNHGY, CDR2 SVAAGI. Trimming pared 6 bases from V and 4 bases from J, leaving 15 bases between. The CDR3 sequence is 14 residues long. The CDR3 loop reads CASSLTGGGYGYTF. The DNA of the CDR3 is TGTGCCAGCAGCCTGACGGGGGGCGGCTATGGCTACACCTTC.

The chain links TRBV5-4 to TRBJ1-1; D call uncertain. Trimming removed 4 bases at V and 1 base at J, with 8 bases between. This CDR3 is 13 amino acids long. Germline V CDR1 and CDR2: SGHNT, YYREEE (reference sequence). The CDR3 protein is CASSETPNTEAFF. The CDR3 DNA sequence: TGTGCCAGCAGCGAGACGCCGAACACTGAAGCTTTCTTT.

For the CDR3, the DNA is TGCGCCAGCAGCCAAATGGACGGGTATCAGCCCCAGCATTTT. This gives the protein CASSQMDGYQPQHF. The V and J genes are TRBV4-1 and TRBJ1-5; no reliable D call. Between the trimmed V and J ends, which lost 2 bases and 5 bases, there was a span of 10 bases. The CDR3 totals 14 residues. Germline CDR1 is MGHRA and CDR2 is YSYEKL.

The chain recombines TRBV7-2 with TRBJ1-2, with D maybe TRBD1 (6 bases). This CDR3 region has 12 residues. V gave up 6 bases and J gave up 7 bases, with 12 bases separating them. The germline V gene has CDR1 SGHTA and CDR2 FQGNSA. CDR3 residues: CASRAGQTGYTF. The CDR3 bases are TGTGCCAGCAGGGCGGGACAAACTGGCTACACCTTC.

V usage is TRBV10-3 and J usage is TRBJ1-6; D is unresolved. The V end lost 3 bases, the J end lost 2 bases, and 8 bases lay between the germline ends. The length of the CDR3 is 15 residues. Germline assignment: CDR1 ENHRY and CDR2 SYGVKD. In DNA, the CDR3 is TGTGCCATCAGTGACGGGTTAACCTATAATTCACCCCTCCACTTT. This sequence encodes CAISDGLTYNSPLHF.

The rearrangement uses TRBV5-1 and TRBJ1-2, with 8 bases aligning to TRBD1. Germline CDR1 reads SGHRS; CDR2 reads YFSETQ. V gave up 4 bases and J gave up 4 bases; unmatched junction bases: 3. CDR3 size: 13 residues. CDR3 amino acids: CASSPTGAYGYTF. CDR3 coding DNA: TGCGCCAGCAGCCCGACAGGGGCCTATGGCTACACCTTC.

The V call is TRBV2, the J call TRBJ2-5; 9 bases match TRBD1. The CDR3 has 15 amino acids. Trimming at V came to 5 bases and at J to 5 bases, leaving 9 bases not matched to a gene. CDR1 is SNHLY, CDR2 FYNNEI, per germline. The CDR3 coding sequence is TGTGCCAGCAGTCAACAGGGACAGGGTTTGGAGACCCAGTACTTC. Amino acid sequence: CASSQQGQGLETQYF.

The CDR3 sequence: CATSPRQGRIETQYF. DNA of the CDR3: TGTGCCACCAGCCCCCGACAGGGAAGGATAGAGACCCAGTACTTC. The rearrangement links TRBV15 to TRBJ2-5; 7 nucleotides agree with TRBD1. V was pared by 5 bases and J by 4 bases, with 10 bases of the junction left unmatched. The CDR3 spans 15 residues. Germline CDR1 and CDR2: LNHNV and YYDKDF (reference sequence).

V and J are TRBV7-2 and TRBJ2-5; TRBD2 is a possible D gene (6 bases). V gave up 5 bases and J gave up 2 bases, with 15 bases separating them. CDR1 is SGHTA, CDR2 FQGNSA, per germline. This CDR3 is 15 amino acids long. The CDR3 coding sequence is TGTGCCAGCAGCCCGGCGGGGAAGGGACAAGAGACCCAGTACTTC. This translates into CASSPAGKGQETQYF.

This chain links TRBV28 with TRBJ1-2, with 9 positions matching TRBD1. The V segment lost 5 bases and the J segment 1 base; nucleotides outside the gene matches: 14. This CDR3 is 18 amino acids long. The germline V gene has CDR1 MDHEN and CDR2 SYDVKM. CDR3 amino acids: CASSLAGTGYFNNYGYTF. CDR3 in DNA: TGTGCCAGCAGTCTCGCCGGGACAGGGTATTTCAATAACTATGGCTACACCTTC.

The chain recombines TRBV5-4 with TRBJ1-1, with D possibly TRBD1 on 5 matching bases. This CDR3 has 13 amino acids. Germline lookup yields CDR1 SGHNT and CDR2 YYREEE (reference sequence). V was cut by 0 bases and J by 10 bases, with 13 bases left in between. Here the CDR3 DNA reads TGTGCCAGCAGCTTGGGGGGCGGGGCAGGAGCTTTCTTT. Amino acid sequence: CASSLGGGAGAFF.

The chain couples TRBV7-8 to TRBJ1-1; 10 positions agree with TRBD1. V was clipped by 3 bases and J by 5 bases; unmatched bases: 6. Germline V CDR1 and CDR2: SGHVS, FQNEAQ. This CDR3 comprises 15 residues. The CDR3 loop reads CASSFSWTGGTEAFF. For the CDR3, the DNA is TGTGCCAGCAGCTTTTCCTGGACAGGGGGGACTGAAGCTTTCTTT.

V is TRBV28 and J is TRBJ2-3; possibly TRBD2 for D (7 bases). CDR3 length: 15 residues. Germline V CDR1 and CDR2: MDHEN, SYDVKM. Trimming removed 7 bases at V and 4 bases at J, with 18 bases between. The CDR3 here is CASNPGGGAADTQYF. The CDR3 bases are TGTGCCAGCAACCCCGGCGGGGGCGCGGCAGATACGCAGTATTTT.

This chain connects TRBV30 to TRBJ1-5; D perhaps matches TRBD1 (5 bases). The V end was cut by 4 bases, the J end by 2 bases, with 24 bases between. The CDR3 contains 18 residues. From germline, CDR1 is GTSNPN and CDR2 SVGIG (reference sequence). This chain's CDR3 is CAWNRGTLSRWGNQPQHF. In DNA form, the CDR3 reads TGTGCCTGGAATCGAGGGACCCTCTCGAGGTGGGGCAATCAGCCCCAGCATTTT.

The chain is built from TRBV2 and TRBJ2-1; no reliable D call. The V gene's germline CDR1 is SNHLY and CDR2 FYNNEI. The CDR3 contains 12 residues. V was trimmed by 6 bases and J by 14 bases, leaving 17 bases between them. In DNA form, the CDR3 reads TGTGCCAGCAGCGATACCTTACGTTGGAAGTTCTTC. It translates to CASSDTLRWKFF.

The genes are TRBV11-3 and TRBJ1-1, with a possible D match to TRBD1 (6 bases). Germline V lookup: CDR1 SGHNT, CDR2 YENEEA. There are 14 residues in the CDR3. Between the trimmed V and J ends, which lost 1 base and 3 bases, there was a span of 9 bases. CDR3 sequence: CASSLVGADTEAFF. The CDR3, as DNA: TGTGCCAGCAGCTTAGTGGGGGCAGACACTGAAGCTTTCTTT.

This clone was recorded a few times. CDR3 region: CASRLDRPNSPLHF. The DNA for the CDR3 is TGTGCCAGCAGGCTCGACAGACCAAATTCACCCCTCCACTTT. The V call is TRBV28, the J call TRBJ1-6; D is perhaps TRBD1 (5 bases). V gave up 6 bases and J gave up 7 bases, with 13 bases separating them. Germline V gene data show CDR1 as MDHEN and CDR2 as SYDVKM. The CDR3 extends over 14 amino acids. The entire variable domain, with the rest obtained from reference TRBV28 and TRBJ1-6, is as follows: DVKVTQSSRYLVKRTGEKVFLECVQDMDHENMFWYRQDPGLGLRLIYFSYDVKMKEKGDIPEGYSVSREKKERFSLILESASTNQTSMYLCASRLDRPNSPLHFGNGTRLTVT.